This T cell receptor beta chain was retrieved from a study of shared clonotypes between healthy human individuals. All donors were Caucasian adults living in Nashville, Tennessee. The CDR3 spans 16 residues. Germline values: CDR1 SEHNR, CDR2 FQNEAQ (reference sequence). Trimming cost V 5 bases and J 1 base, with 17 bases left between them. Produced via immunoSEQ multiplex PCR; TCRdb's table is partial and in-frame only. This sample has roughly 700,000 clones; 74% occur once, and the top ten carry 1.5% to 2%. The TCR sequence derives from a woman aged 25 to 39 in good health. Input material: memory CD4+ T cells sorted from blood. Subset of the sample: CD45RA-negative fraction. The chain joins TRBV7-9 to TRBJ1-1; D perhaps matches TRBD1 (6 bases). DNA of the CDR3: TGTGCCAGCAGCGCGTACAGGGCGCAGAAGAACACTGAAGCTTTCTTT. Protein sequence: CASSAYRAQKNTEAFF.